This T cell receptor (beta chain) derives from a study of T cells after yellow fever vaccination. TCRdb recomputed calls from the 5' RACE reads with MiXCR, one row per CDR3 protein. Here the sample spans some 63,000 distinct CDR3 sequences, 6% to 7.5% being singletons. This clonotype was picked up many times. The antigen remains unidentified. V lost 0 bases and J lost 7; bases outside the gene matches: 4. This CDR3 is built from 16 residues. The V gene's germline CDR1 is LGHNA and CDR2 YSLEER. General study findings and limits: Researchers noted that a small share of clonotypes showed up in both CD4 and CD8 compartments.

V gene TRBV4-3 combines with J gene TRBJ2-1, with 12 bases fitting TRBD2. The sequencing here drew on CD8+ T cells sorted from PBMCs, taken 15 days after the yellow fever booster vaccination. The origin of this receptor is a man aged 30 to 39 who received the YFV17D yellow fever vaccine. In DNA form, the CDR3 reads TGCGCCAGCAGCCAAGATGGTGGGACTAGCGGGAATGAGCAGTTCTTC. This sequence encodes CASSQDGGTSGNEQFF.